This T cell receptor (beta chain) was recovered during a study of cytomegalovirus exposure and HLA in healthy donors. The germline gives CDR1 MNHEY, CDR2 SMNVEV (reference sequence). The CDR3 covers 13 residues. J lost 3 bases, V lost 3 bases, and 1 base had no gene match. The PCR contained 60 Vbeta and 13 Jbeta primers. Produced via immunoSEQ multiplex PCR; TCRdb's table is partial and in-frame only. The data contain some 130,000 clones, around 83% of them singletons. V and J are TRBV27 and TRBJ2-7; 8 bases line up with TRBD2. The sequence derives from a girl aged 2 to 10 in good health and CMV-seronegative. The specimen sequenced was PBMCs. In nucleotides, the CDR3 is TGTGCCAGCAGTTTGACTAGCGTCTACGAGCAGTACTTC. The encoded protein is CASSLTSVYEQYF.